The 28 T cell receptor beta chains in this list originate from one sample, sequenced in a study of PD-L1 blockade in urothelial cancer. Repertoires were generated with immunoSEQ multiplex PCR, while TCRdb's copy carries only in-frame clones and drops some. The table shows 60,000 to 75,000 clones, with more than 75% occurring only once. Time point here: pretreatment peripheral blood. The starting material was PBMCs, obtained around atezolizumab (anti-PD-L1) treatment. The origin of the receptors is a man between 60 and 70 years old with urothelial cancer.

V usage is TRBV6-1 and J usage is TRBJ1-2; 9 bases align to TRBD1. Germline V gene data show CDR1 as MNHNS and CDR2 as SASEGT. CDR3 size: 16 residues. The trim removed 4 bases at V and 4 bases at J, leaving 10 bases unmatched. The CDR3 reads CASSGGPLGQGYGYTF. CDR3 DNA: TGTGCCAGCAGTGGCGGACCGTTGGGACAGGGCTATGGCTACACCTTC.

The J gene is TRBJ1-6, the V gene TRBV6-5; TRBD1 is a possible D gene (6 bases). V was pared by 0 bases and J by 5 bases, with 11 bases between. Germline V gene sequence: CDR1 MNHEY, CDR2 SVGAGI. This CDR3 is built from 16 residues. CDR3 coding DNA: TGTGCCAGCAGTTACTCGGGGACACGAGATAATTCACCCCTCCACTTT. Translation gives CASSYSGTRDNSPLHF.

V is TRBV5-1 and J is TRBJ1-4; D not certain. CDR1 and CDR2 (germline): SGHRS, YFSETQ. There are 14 residues in the CDR3. V lost 0 bases and J lost 2, with 5 bases in between. Here the CDR3 reads CASSLAGTNEKLFF. The CDR3 nucleotides are TGCGCCAGCAGCTTGGCGGGGACTAATGAAAAACTGTTTTTT.

V and J are TRBV27 and TRBJ2-5; D ambiguous. Germline-derived CDR1 and CDR2 are MNHEY and SMNVEV (reference sequence). V was shortened by 4 bases and J by 4 bases, with 4 bases between the two germline ends. The CDR3 totals 11 residues. The CDR3 nucleotides are TGTGCCAGCAGTTCCGGAGAGACCCAGTACTTC. Translating it yields CASSSGETQYF.

The J gene is TRBJ2-2, the V gene TRBV2; D gene ambiguous. Trimming removed 4 bases at V and 1 base at J, with 4 bases between. The CDR3 totals 13 residues. Looked up from germline, CDR1 is SNHLY and CDR2 is FYNNEI. Here the CDR3 DNA reads TGTGCCAGCAGTGGGCAGAACACCGGGGAGCTGTTTTTT. It codes for CASSGQNTGELFF.

The rearrangement uses TRBV6-5 and TRBJ1-2, with unresolved D. The CDR3 spans 13 residues. Germline assignment: CDR1 MNHEY and CDR2 SVGAGI. The V gene lost 6 bases and the J gene lost 4 bases, with 12 bases spanning the gap. The CDR3 bases are TGTGCCAGCAGCCCCGAGGTCTCCTATGGCTACACCTTC. The encoded protein is CASSPEVSYGYTF.

The chain has TRBV5-4 and TRBJ1-4; no reliable D call. The CDR3 extends over 15 amino acids. V was shortened by 2 bases and J by 0 bases, with 8 bases between the two germline ends. Germline CDR1 is SGHNT and CDR2 is YYREEE (reference sequence). CDR3 sequence: CASSLLGTTNEKLFF. The CDR3 DNA is TGTGCCAGCAGCTTACTAGGGACAACTAATGAAAAACTGTTTTTT. The whole variable domain, filled in from reference TRBV5-4 and TRBJ1-4, reads ETGVTQSPTHLIKTRGQQVTLRCSSQSGHNTVSWYQQALGQGPQFIFQYYREEENGRGNFPPRFSGLQFPNYSSELNVNALELDDSALYLCASSLLGTTNEKLFFGSGTQLSVL.

This clone was recorded only once. The V call is TRBV7-2, the J call TRBJ1-1, with no clear D. Per germline, CDR1 SGHTA and CDR2 FQGNSA. The CDR3 is made up of 14 amino acids. Trimming removed 6 bases at V and 5 bases at J, with 16 bases between. The CDR3 region has the DNA TGTGCCAGCAGAACAATAGGCGGGTGGACTGAAGCTTTCTTT. It codes for CASRTIGGWTEAFF.

The chain uses TRBV10-1 and TRBJ1-6; the D gene is possibly TRBD1 (6 bases). The CDR3 is 14 residues long. Germline V gives CDR1 WNHNN, CDR2 SYGVQD (reference sequence). Between the trimmed V and J ends, which lost 5 bases and 5 bases, there was a span of 10 bases. Here the CDR3 DNA reads TGCGCCAGCAGTATCGGACAGAATAATTCACCCCTCCACTTT. Translation: CASSIGQNNSPLHF.

This chain links TRBV7-8 with TRBJ2-5; TRBD2 agrees at 16 bases. The germline CDR1 and CDR2 sequences are SGHVS and FQNEAQ. This CDR3 is built from 17 residues. V was pared by 5 bases and J by 4 bases, with 7 bases of the junction left unmatched. The CDR3 region is CASSPLGTSGGGETQYF. CDR3 bases: TGTGCCAGCAGCCCTCTCGGGACTAGCGGGGGGGGAGAGACCCAGTACTTC.

The chain links TRBV5-1 to TRBJ2-5; D is perhaps TRBD2 (7 bases). Per germline, CDR1 SGHRS and CDR2 YFSETQ. The CDR3 sequence is 15 residues long. V was clipped by 2 bases and J by 4 bases, with 15 bases between them. The CDR3 DNA follows: TGCGCCAGCAGCTTTAACGGGGGGCCAGGAGAGACCCAGTACTTC. This translates into CASSFNGGPGETQYF.

The chain uses TRBV6-5 and TRBJ2-2; 9 bases align to TRBD1. Trimming took 6 bases from V and 4 from J; bases not matched to a gene: 6. This CDR3 has 15 residues. Germline CDR1 MNHEY, CDR2 SVGAGI. The CDR3 protein is CASRSGTGSTGELFF. The CDR3 DNA is TGTGCCAGCAGGTCCGGGACAGGGAGCACCGGGGAGCTGTTTTTT.

This clone was counted a single time. This chain connects TRBV10-3 to TRBJ1-5, with D uncertain. The CDR3 covers 15 residues. The germline V gene has CDR1 ENHRY and CDR2 SYGVKD. V gave up 0 bases and J gave up 2 bases, with 8 bases separating them. CDR3 nucleotides: TGTGCCATCAGTGAGTCGGGAGGTGGCAATCAGCCCCAGCATTTT. Translation: CAISESGGGNQPQHF.

CDR3 bases: TGTGCCAGCAGCGTAGCGGTTGGAGGGGGGGCCGGCGGGGAGCTGTTTTTT. This codes for CASSVAVGGGAGGELFF. The rearrangement links TRBV9 to TRBJ2-2; a possible D gene is TRBD2 (7 bases). V lost 0 bases to trimming and J lost 7 bases, with 19 bases between them. Germline-derived CDR1 and CDR2 are SGDLS and YYNGEE. The CDR3 has 17 amino acids.

This sequence joins TRBV7-2 and TRBJ1-1; 10 bases map to TRBD1. V lost 5 bases and J lost 10; bases outside the gene matches: 13. The CDR3 length is 15 residues. CDR1 SGHTA and CDR2 FQGNSA come from the germline V gene. This CDR3 is CASSNVFGTGVSAFF. The CDR3 nucleotides read TGTGCCAGCAGCAACGTTTTCGGGACAGGGGTCTCAGCTTTCTTT.

The chain recombines TRBV5-1 with TRBJ2-2; possible D gene TRBD2, 7 bases. V was cut by 4 bases and J by 3 bases, with 19 bases left in between. There are 17 residues in the CDR3. Germline V gene data show CDR1 as SGHRS and CDR2 as YFSETQ. This chain's CDR3 is CASSKTGGASDTGELFF. The CDR3 DNA reads as TGCGCCAGCAGCAAGACGGGGGGCGCTTCGGACACCGGGGAGCTGTTTTTT. Full variable domain (outside the CDR3, taken from reference TRBV5-1 and TRBJ2-2): KAGVTQTPRYLIKTRGQQVTLSCSPISGHRSVSWYQQTPGQGLQFLFEYFSETQRNKGNFPGRFSGRQFSNSRSEMNVSTLELGDSALYLCASSKTGGASDTGELFFGEGSRLTVL.

The genes are TRBV27 and TRBJ2-7, with D perhaps TRBD1 (6 bases). CDR3 length: 16 amino acids. V was clipped by 4 bases and J by 2 bases, with 18 bases between them. Germline CDR1 is MNHEY and CDR2 is SMNVEV (reference sequence). The CDR3 sequence: CASSSRDKGKPYEQYF. DNA of the CDR3: TGTGCCAGCAGTTCCCGGGACAAGGGAAAGCCCTACGAGCAGTACTTC.

This clone was seen just once. The chain is built from TRBV5-1 and TRBJ2-3; no clear D gene. CDR3 length equals 15 residues. CDR1 and CDR2 (germline): SGHRS, YFSETQ. The V gene lost 0 bases and the J gene lost 6 bases, with 14 bases spanning the gap. In DNA, the CDR3 is TGCGCCAGCAGCTTGGTGGCCAGCGAGGCGGATACGCAGTATTTT. Translating it yields CASSLVASEADTQYF.

V gene TRBV10-3 combines with J gene TRBJ1-4; 8 bases fit TRBD1. The CDR3 extends over 14 amino acids. V lost 5 bases and J lost 6; bases outside the gene matches: 5. Germline CDR1 and CDR2: ENHRY and SYGVKD. Here the CDR3 DNA reads TGTGCCATCAGTTCAGGGGGCTTGGATGAAAAACTGTTTTTT. It translates to CAISSGGLDEKLFF.

This CDR3 reads CASSRLQGTDTQYF. The CDR3, as DNA: TGTGCCAGCAGCCGCCTACAGGGGACAGATACGCAGTATTTT. The chain combines TRBV11-2 with TRBJ2-3; 7 bases match TRBD1. This CDR3 comprises 14 residues. V shed 5 bases, J shed 3 bases, and the junction held 5 bases outside the gene matches. The germline V gene encodes CDR1 SGHAT and CDR2 FQNNGV.

The chain uses TRBV5-1 and TRBJ2-1; D possibly corresponds to TRBD2 (6 bases). V was shortened by 0 bases and J by 8 bases, with 21 bases between the two germline ends. This CDR3 contains 17 residues. CDR1 is SGHRS, CDR2 YFSETQ, per germline. CDR3 DNA sequence: TGCGCCAGCAGCTTGGGAATATTGGGGGGTTTTAATCATGAGCAGTTCTTC. This codes for CASSLGILGGFNHEQFF.

This clone was detected once. The genes are TRBV6-4 and TRBJ2-5; 10 nucleotides match TRBD1. Germline values: CDR1 MRHNA, CDR2 SNTAGT. The CDR3 spans 15 residues. The junction had 9 bases not matched to a gene; V was cut back by 6 bases and J by 5 bases. The CDR3 loop reads CASSRGTGAGETQYF. The CDR3 DNA reads TGTGCCAGCAGCAGAGGGACAGGGGCCGGTGAGACCCAGTACTTC.

J is TRBJ2-1 and V is TRBV10-2, with 10 bases lining up with TRBD2. The CDR3 is made up of 13 amino acids. Germline lookup yields CDR1 WSHSY and CDR2 SAAADI. V lost 7 bases and J lost 8; bases outside the gene matches: 5. CDR3 loop: CASKIAGGDEQFF. CDR3 nucleotide sequence: TGCGCCAGCAAAATAGCGGGGGGCGATGAGCAGTTCTTC.

The chain joins TRBV19 to TRBJ1-1; TRBD1 matches 7 bases. The CDR3 spans 14 residues. Per the germline V gene, CDR1 is LNHDA and CDR2 is SQIVND (reference sequence). The V and J ends lost 7 bases and 5 bases, in that order; junction bases with no gene match: 10. The CDR3 sequence: CASTDRVRGTEAFF. CDR3 DNA sequence: TGTGCCAGTACCGACAGGGTTCGGGGAACTGAAGCTTTCTTT. Full variable domain (outside the CDR3, taken from reference TRBV19 and TRBJ1-1): DGGITQSPKYLFRKEGQNVTLSCEQNLNHDAMYWYRQDPGQGLRLIYYSQIVNDFQKGDIAEGYSVSREKKESFPLTVTSAQKNPTAFYLCASTDRVRGTEAFFGQGTRLTVV.

This chain uses TRBV7-8 with TRBJ1-1, with 8 bases matching TRBD1. V was clipped by 5 bases and J by 5 bases; unmatched bases: 10. Germline CDR1 is SGHVS and CDR2 is FQNEAQ. The CDR3 contains 15 residues. In DNA form, the CDR3 reads TGTGCCAGCAGCCTGGACAGGGCGATAGCGACTGAAGCTTTCTTT. Translated: CASSLDRAIATEAFF. Full variable domain (rest looked up from reference TRBV7-8 and TRBJ1-1): GAGVSQSPRYKVAKRGQDVALRCDPISGHVSLFWYQQALGQGPEFLTYFQNEAQLDKSGLPSDRFFAERPEGSVSTLKIQRTQQEDSAVYLCASSLDRAIATEAFFGQGTRLTVV.

The rearrangement links TRBV18 to TRBJ2-7, with 10 positions matching TRBD1. The length of the CDR3 is 15 residues. Germline assignment: CDR1 KGHSH and CDR2 LQKENI. J was trimmed by 5 bases and V by 2 bases; bases with no gene match: 6. CDR3 loop: CASSPAGTGDHEQYF. The CDR3 DNA reads as TGTGCCAGCTCACCAGCCGGGACAGGGGACCACGAGCAGTACTTC.

The V call is TRBV9, the J call TRBJ1-6, with no clear D. Germline values: CDR1 SGDLS, CDR2 YYNGEE. The V end was cut by 4 bases, the J end by 3 bases, with 8 bases between. The CDR3 spans 14 residues. Written as DNA, the CDR3 is TGTGCCAGCAGCCTCAGGAACTATAATTCACCCCTCCACTTT. It is translated as CASSLRNYNSPLHF.

The rearrangement joins TRBV19 to TRBJ2-1, with TRBD2 matching over 7 bases. V shed 3 bases, J shed 4 bases, and the junction held 9 bases outside the gene matches. The CDR3 is made up of 16 amino acids. In germline, CDR1 is LNHDA, CDR2 SQIVND (reference sequence). The CDR3 here is CASSILQRGSYNEQFF. The CDR3 nucleotides are TGTGCCAGTAGTATCCTACAGCGGGGTAGTTACAATGAGCAGTTCTTC.